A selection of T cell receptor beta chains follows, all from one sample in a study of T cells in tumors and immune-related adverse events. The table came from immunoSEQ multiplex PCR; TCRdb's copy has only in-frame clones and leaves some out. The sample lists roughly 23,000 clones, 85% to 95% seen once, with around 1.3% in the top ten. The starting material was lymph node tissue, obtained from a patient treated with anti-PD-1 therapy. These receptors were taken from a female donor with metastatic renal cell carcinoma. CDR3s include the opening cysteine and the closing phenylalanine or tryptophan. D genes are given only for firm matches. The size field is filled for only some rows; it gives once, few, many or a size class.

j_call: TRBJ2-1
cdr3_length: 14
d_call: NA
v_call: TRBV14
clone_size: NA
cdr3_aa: CASSLSSGYNEQFF
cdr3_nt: TGTGCCAGCAGCCTTAGTAGCGGTTACAATGAGCAGTTCTTC

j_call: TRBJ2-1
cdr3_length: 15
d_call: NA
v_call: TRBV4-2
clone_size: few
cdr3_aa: CASSQVEGTYNEQFF
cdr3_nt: TGTGCCAGCAGCCAAGTCGAGGGGACCTACAATGAGCAGTTCTTC

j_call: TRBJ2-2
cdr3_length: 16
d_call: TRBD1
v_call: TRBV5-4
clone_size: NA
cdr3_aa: CATYRRTGENTGELFF
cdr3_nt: TGTGCCACGTATAGAAGGACAGGGGAGAACACCGGGGAGCTGTTTTTT

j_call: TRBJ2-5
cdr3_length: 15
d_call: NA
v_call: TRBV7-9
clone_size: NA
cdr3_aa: CASSLRDSYQETQYF
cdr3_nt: TGTGCCAGCAGCTTGCGTGACAGCTACCAAGAGACCCAGTACTTC

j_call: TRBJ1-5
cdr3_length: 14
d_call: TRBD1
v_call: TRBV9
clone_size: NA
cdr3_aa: CASSVGQGYQPQHF
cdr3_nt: TGTGCCAGCAGCGTAGGACAGGGTTACCAGCCCCAGCATTTT

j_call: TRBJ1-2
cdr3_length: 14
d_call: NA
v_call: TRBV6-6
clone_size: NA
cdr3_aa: CASTTSAGNYGYTF
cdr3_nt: TGTGCCAGCACTACATCGGCAGGGAACTATGGCTACACCTTC

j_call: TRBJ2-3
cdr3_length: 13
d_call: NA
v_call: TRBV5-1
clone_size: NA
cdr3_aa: CASSPAGLDTQYF
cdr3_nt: TGCGCCAGCAGCCCGGCGGGGTTAGACACGCAGTATTTT

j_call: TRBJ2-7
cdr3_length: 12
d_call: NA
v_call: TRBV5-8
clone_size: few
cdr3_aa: CASRGVGVDPNF
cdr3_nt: TGTGCCAGCAGGGGTGTGGGGGTAGATCCTAACTTC

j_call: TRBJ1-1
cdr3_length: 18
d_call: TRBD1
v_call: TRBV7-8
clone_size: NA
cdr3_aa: CASSHFPPRQGKNTEAFF
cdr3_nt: TGTGCCAGCAGCCACTTCCCCCCAAGACAGGGAAAGAACACTGAAGCTTTCTTT

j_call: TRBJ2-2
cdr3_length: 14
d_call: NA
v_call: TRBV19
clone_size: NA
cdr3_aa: CASSLLRATGELFF
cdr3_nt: TGTGCCAGTAGCCTGCTCAGGGCCACCGGGGAGCTGTTTTTT

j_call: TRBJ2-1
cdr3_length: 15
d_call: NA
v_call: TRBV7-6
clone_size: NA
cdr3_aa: CASSQDFAPGNEQFF
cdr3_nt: TGTGCCAGCAGCCAAGACTTCGCCCCGGGCAATGAGCAGTTCTTC

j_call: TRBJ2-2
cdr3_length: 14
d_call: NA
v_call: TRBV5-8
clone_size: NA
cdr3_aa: CASSFDRGTGELFF
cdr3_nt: TGTGCCAGCAGCTTCGACCGGGGCACCGGGGAGCTGTTTTTT

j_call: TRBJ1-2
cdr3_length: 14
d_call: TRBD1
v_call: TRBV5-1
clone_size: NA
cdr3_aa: CASSLDGQGSSYTF
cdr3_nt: TGCGCCAGCAGCTTGGACGGACAGGGCTCGAGCTACACCTTC

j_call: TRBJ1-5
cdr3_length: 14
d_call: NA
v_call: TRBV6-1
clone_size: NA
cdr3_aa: CATQTGGSVQPQHF
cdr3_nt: TGTGCCACGCAAACGGGGGGGTCTGTTCAGCCCCAGCATTTT

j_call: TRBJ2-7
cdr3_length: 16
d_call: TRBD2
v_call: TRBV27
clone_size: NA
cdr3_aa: CASSQHSSGRPYEQYF
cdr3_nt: TGTGCTAGCAGTCAGCATTCTAGCGGGAGGCCCTACGAGCAGTACTTC